This T cell receptor (beta chain) was documented in a study of blood T cell repertoires in COVID-19. Study summary: Samples of COVID-19 (acute and convalescent) were obtained from the United States, Italy and Spain. Nucleic acid was either cDNA or gDNA, and it came from T cells, B-cell-depleted T cells, or PBMCs.

Trimming took off 2 bases at V and 6 bases at J, with 8 bases between the two ends. CDR3 size: 12 residues. Germline loops: CDR1 LNHDA, CDR2 SQIVND (reference sequence). Study processing details: Reference gene primers were amplified, and this amplification served to estimate nucleated cell counts. The table came from immunoSEQ multiplex PCR; TCRdb's copy has only in-frame clones and leaves some out. D and trimming come from the DNA, and the V and J calls and clone size come from that table. The sample holds around 76,000 clones, approximately 80% seen once. The receptor comes from a woman between 65 and 79 years old with acute or convalescent COVID-19. What was sequenced was peripheral blood. The chain uses TRBV19 and TRBJ2-7; D not certain. The CDR3 loop reads CASSIRGGEQYF. The CDR3 coding sequence is TGTGCCAGTAGTATAAGAGGTGGCGAGCAGTACTTC.